This T cell receptor beta chain was identified during a study of cytomegalovirus exposure and HLA in healthy donors. PCR involved 60 Vbeta and 13 Jbeta primers. Clones were read by immunoSEQ multiplex PCR, and TCRdb kept only the in-frame ones, dropping some. The repertoire holds 150,000 to 160,000 clones, with over 75% as singletons. Regarding this clone: The antigen remains unidentified.

Study-level points and caveats: A list of about 160 TCR beta chains associated with cytomegalovirus was given.

Healthy bone marrow donors formed the donor group. The CDR3 spans 13 residues. V lost 2 bases to trimming and J lost 1 base, with 6 bases between them. Germline CDR1 SGHNT, CDR2 YENEEA. This TCR was sampled from a woman between 40 and 55 years old in good health and CMV-seropositive. The sequencing sample was made of PBMCs. V and J are TRBV11-3 and TRBJ2-7; D unclear. CDR3 in DNA: TGTGCCAGCAGCTTAAGCCCGTCCTACGAGCAGTACTTC. Protein: CASSLSPSYEQYF.